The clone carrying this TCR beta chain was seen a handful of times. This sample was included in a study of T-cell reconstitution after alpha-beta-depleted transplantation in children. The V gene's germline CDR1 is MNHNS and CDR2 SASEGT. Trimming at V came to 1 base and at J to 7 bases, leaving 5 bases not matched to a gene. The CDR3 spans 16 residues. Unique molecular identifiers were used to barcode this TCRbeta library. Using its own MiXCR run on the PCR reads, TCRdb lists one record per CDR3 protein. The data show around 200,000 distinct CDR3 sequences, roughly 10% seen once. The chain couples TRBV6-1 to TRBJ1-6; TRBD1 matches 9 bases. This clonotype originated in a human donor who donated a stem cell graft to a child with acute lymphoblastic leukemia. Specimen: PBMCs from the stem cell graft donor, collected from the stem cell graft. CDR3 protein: CASSEGTGQGNSPLHF. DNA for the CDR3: TGTGCCAGCAGTGAAGGCACCGGACAGGGGAATTCACCCCTCCACTTT.